This passage covers 2 T cell receptor beta chains from one sample sequenced in a study of regulatory T cells in long-lasting Graves disease. Time point described: persistent/refractory GD, antithyroid drugs over 5 years with positive TRAb. With RNA extracted from PBMCs as input, the TCR library was made. The TCR beta library used iRepertoire HTBI primers with Arm-PCR amplification of CDR3. TCRdb analysed the multiplex PCR reads with MiXCR anew, one entry per CDR3 protein. The table has roughly 400,000 distinct CDR3 sequences, over 20% seen once; the top ten hold roughly an eighth. Sequences were derived from peripheral blood mononuclear cells (PBMCs), sampled when the disease was refractory, from a patient treated with antithyroid drugs. These receptor sequences come from a female donor with Graves disease.

The V and J genes are TRBV24-1 and TRBJ2-3; the D is unclear. Trimming took off 3 bases at V and 2 bases at J, with 14 bases between the two ends. Germline V lookup: CDR1 KGHDR, CDR2 SFDVKD. The CDR3 contains 16 residues. The CDR3 DNA sequence: TGTGCCACCAGTGATCTCCAGAAAGATGACACAGATACGCAGTATTTT. It yields the protein CATSDLQKDDTDTQYF.

Only a few counts were recorded for this clonotype. This chain uses TRBV9 with TRBJ2-6, with TRBD2 identical over 13 bases. With V trimmed by 5 bases and J by 3 bases, 2 bases remained unmatched. This CDR3 has 16 amino acids. Germline values: CDR1 SGDLS, CDR2 YYNGEE. In nucleotides, the CDR3 is TGTGCCAGCAGTGGACTAGCGGGAGTTGGGGCCAACGTCCTGACTTTC. It encodes CASSGLAGVGANVLTF.